The rows below give T cell receptor beta chains drawn from one sample of a study of vaccination and CD4 T cells after COVID-19. Antigens for these TCRs are unknown. In TCRdb, the PCR reads were re-called with MiXCR into one record per CDR3 protein. The table shows some 19,000 distinct CDR3 sequences, with around two fifths occurring only once. Sequenced: CD4+ T cells from blood, cultured in vitro. All receptors derive from a human donor who had recovered from COVID-19. The CDR3 runs from the conserved cysteine through the conserved F or W. D genes are given only for firm matches. Only part of the rows carry a size: once, few, many, or a class if the clone is expanded.

D: .
J: TRBJ1-2
V: TRBV12-3/TRBV12-4
size: .
CDR3: CASVGHWMSGYTF
DNA: TGTGCCAGCGTAGGACACTGGATGAGCGGCTACACCTTC

D: TRBD2
J: TRBJ2-1
V: TRBV24-1
size: .
CDR3: CATSVTSGSGNEQFF
DNA: TGTGCCACCAGTGTTACTAGCGGGAGTGGTAATGAGCAGTTCTTC

D: TRBD2
J: TRBJ2-1
V: TRBV4-2
size: .
CDR3: CASSLGGGGNEQFF
DNA: TGTGCCAGCAGCCTGGGCGGGGGGGGCAATGAGCAGTTCTTC

D: .
J: TRBJ2-2
V: TRBV7-8
size: .
CDR3: CASTRGGIGELFF
DNA: TGTGCCAGCACCAGGGGTGGAATCGGGGAGCTGTTTTTT

D: .
J: TRBJ2-7
V: TRBV11-2
size: .
CDR3: CASSLGRNHYEQYF
DNA: TGTGCCAGCAGCCTCGGACGGAACCATTACGAGCAGTACTTC

D: .
J: TRBJ2-2
V: TRBV27
size: few
CDR3: CASSLSPFGELFF
DNA: TGTGCCAGCAGTTTGAGCCCTTTCGGGGAGCTGTTTTTT

D: .
J: TRBJ1-5
V: TRBV12-3/TRBV12-4
size: .
CDR3: CASSLELGQPQHF
DNA: TGTGCCAGCAGCCTCGAACTCGGTCAGCCCCAGCATTTT

D: .
J: TRBJ1-2
V: TRBV7-9
size: .
CDR3: CASRTQGDWGYTF
DNA: TGTGCCAGCAGAACACAGGGAGATTGGGGCTACACCTTC

D: .
J: TRBJ1-6
V: TRBV19
size: .
CDR3: CASSIDRAVDPPLHF
DNA: TGTGCCAGTAGTATAGATCGGGCAGTCGATCCACCCCTCCACTTT

D: TRBD2
J: TRBJ2-5
V: TRBV6-1
size: .
CDR3: CASRLAGGSRGTQYF
DNA: TGTGCCAGCAGACTAGCGGGGGGGAGCAGGGGGACCCAGTACTTC

D: TRBD1
J: TRBJ1-2
V: TRBV6-1
size: .
CDR3: CASSVRTGGGYGYTF
DNA: TGTGCCAGCAGTGTGAGGACAGGAGGAGGGTATGGCTACACCTTC

D: TRBD1
J: TRBJ1-3
V: TRBV7-9
size: .
CDR3: CASSLELWTGAGNTIYF
DNA: TGTGCCAGCAGCTTAGAACTCTGGACAGGGGCTGGAAACACCATATATTTT

D: TRBD1
J: TRBJ1-2
V: TRBV28
size: .
CDR3: CASSIPGGGAGYTF
DNA: TGTGCCAGCAGTATCCCAGGGGGCGGTGCTGGCTACACCTTC

D: .
J: TRBJ2-7
V: TRBV21-1
size: .
CDR3: CASSRSAPCEQYF
DNA: TGTGCCAGCAGCCGTAGCGCCCCCTGCGAGCAGTACTTC

D: .
J: TRBJ1-2
V: TRBV6-1
size: medium-sized
CDR3: CASSEKENYGYTF
DNA: TGTGCCAGCAGTGAAAAGGAGAACTATGGCTACACCTTC

D: TRBD1
J: TRBJ1-2
V: TRBV24-1
size: .
CDR3: CATSATDRDGYTF
DNA: TGTGCCACCAGTGCGACAGACAGGGACGGCTACACCTTC

D: .
J: TRBJ2-1
V: TRBV20-1
size: .
CDR3: CSASSGRGYNEQFF
DNA: TGCAGTGCTAGCTCTGGGAGGGGGTACAATGAGCAGTTCTTC

D: .
J: TRBJ2-5
V: TRBV20-1
size: .
CDR3: CSARLGSHQEETQYF
DNA: TGCAGTGCTAGACTCGGGTCACACCAGGAAGAGACCCAGTACTTC

D: TRBD2
J: TRBJ2-1
V: TRBV18
size: .
CDR3: CASSLSGRRTNNEQFF
DNA: TGTGCCAGCTCACTTAGCGGGAGGAGGACAAACAATGAGCAGTTCTTC

D: .
J: TRBJ1-1
V: TRBV11-3
size: few
CDR3: CASSLAIGQEAFF
DNA: TGTGCCAGCAGCTTAGCGATAGGACAGGAAGCTTTCTTT

D: TRBD1
J: TRBJ2-5
V: TRBV6-5
size: .
CDR3: CASSYGGTGGLQETQYF
DNA: TGTGCCAGCAGTTACGGGGGGACAGGGGGCTTACAAGAGACCCAGTACTTC

D: TRBD1
J: TRBJ2-7
V: TRBV7-2
size: .
CDR3: CASSSPDRGRYEQYF
DNA: TGTGCCAGCAGCTCTCCCGACAGGGGGCGGTACGAGCAGTACTTC